The next 18 T cell receptor beta chains were all read from a single sample in a study of blood T cell repertoires in COVID-19. Only in-frame clones appear in the TCRdb table, and some are missing; sequencing was by immunoSEQ multiplex PCR. This table has more than 250,000 clones, about nine tenths appearing once. What was sequenced was peripheral blood. Receptor source: a man aged 50 or older with active or convalescent COVID-19.

This clone was observed many times. The V gene is TRBV4-3, the J gene TRBJ2-3; 10 bases line up with TRBD1. The CDR3 sequence is 14 residues long. Losses at the gene ends were 3 bases for V and 6 bases for J; bases not matched to a gene: 3. CDR1 is LGHNA and CDR2 is YSLEER in the germline V gene. The DNA of the CDR3 is TGCGCCAGCAGCCACCGGGACAGGGGTGATACGCAGTATTTT. Translated, it gives CASSHRDRGDTQYF.

The sample holds a few counts of this clone. The gene calls are TRBV19 and TRBJ1-5; 7 nucleotides agree with TRBD1. The CDR3 extends over 13 amino acids. V dropped 5 bases and J dropped 6; count of bases not matched to a gene: 4. Germline lookup yields CDR1 LNHDA and CDR2 SQIVND (reference sequence). The chain's CDR3 is CASSDTGVQPQHF. The CDR3 DNA sequence: TGTGCCAGTAGTGACACAGGGGTTCAGCCCCAGCATTTT.

The chain couples TRBV5-6 to TRBJ1-4; 9 bases line up with TRBD1. Germline CDR1 is SGHDT and CDR2 is YYEEEE. This CDR3 region has 17 residues. The junction had 7 bases not matched to a gene; V was cut back by 4 bases and J by 0 bases. The CDR3 reads CASSEGTGYATNEKLFF. DNA of the CDR3: TGTGCCAGCAGCGAGGGGACAGGGTATGCAACTAATGAAAAACTGTTTTTT. The whole variable domain, remainder taken from reference TRBV5-6 and TRBJ1-4, is DAGVTQSPTHLIKTRGQQVTLRCSPKSGHDTVSWYQQALGQGPQFIFQYYEEEERQRGNFPDRFSGHQFPNYSSELNVNALLLGDSALYLCASSEGTGYATNEKLFFGSGTQLSVL.

This clone has a handful of counts. This chain uses TRBV7-8 with TRBJ2-7; D is unresolved. CDR3 length: 12 residues. Germline V gives CDR1 SGHVS, CDR2 FQNEAQ. V shed 3 bases and J shed 6 bases, with 9 bases lying between them. This chain's CDR3 is CASSFNSFEQYF. The CDR3, as DNA: TGTGCCAGCAGCTTTAACAGCTTCGAGCAGTACTTC.

This clone came up a few times. The chain links TRBV7-9 to TRBJ2-7; D not certain. With 4 bases removed from V and 3 bases from J, the gap between germline ends came to 10 bases. Germline CDR1 reads SEHNR; CDR2 reads FQNEAQ (reference sequence). The CDR3 sequence is 13 residues long. CDR3 protein: CASSSENFYEQYF. The CDR3 nucleotides are TGTGCCAGCAGCTCCGAGAACTTCTACGAGCAGTACTTC.

The rearrangement uses TRBV28 and TRBJ2-7; D is unresolved. The germline V and J ends were trimmed by 7 bases and 3 bases, with 10 bases remaining between them. In germline, CDR1 is MDHEN, CDR2 SYDVKM. This CDR3 is 12 amino acids long. CDR3 in DNA: TGTGCCAGCAACAAATACAGCTACGAGCAGTACTTC. This encodes CASNKYSYEQYF.

The chain recombines TRBV19 with TRBJ2-2, with a possible D match to TRBD1 (5 bases). The V gene lost 4 bases and the J gene lost 0 bases, with 6 bases spanning the gap. From germline, CDR1 is LNHDA and CDR2 SQIVND (reference sequence). The CDR3 spans 14 residues. CDR3 DNA sequence: TGTGCCAGTAGTAGACAGACGAACACCGGGGAGCTGTTTTTT. Translated: CASSRQTNTGELFF.

This chain uses TRBV7-8 with TRBJ2-7; weak D call: TRBD1 (5 bases). Trimming pared 1 base from V and 1 base from J, leaving 8 bases between. The CDR3 is 14 amino acids. The V gene's germline CDR1 is SGHVS and CDR2 FQNEAQ. The CDR3: CASSLEQASYEQYF. The CDR3 nucleotides are TGTGCCAGCAGCTTAGAACAGGCTTCCTACGAGCAGTACTTC.

CDR3 DNA sequence: TGTGCCAGCAGTCCGGGTCAGCCCCAGCATTTT. Translating gives CASSPGQPQHF. This chain uses TRBV6-5 with TRBJ1-5; D remains ambiguous. The CDR3 is 11 amino acids. V lost 5 bases, J lost 6 bases, and 5 bases lay in between. The germline V gene has CDR1 MNHEY and CDR2 SVGAGI.

The chain carries TRBV20-1 and TRBJ1-2; D call uncertain. The V end lost 7 bases, the J end lost 11 bases, and 17 bases lay between the germline ends. This CDR3 is built from 11 residues. CDR1 and CDR2 (germline): DFQATT, SNEGSKA (reference sequence). CDR3 nucleotides: TGCAGTGGAGCAAACCCGGCGGAGTACACCTTC. This gives the protein CSGANPAEYTF.

This chain uses TRBV9 with TRBJ2-5; 9 positions agree with TRBD2. CDR3 length: 15 amino acids. J lost 5 bases, V lost 7 bases, and 12 bases had no gene match. CDR1 SGDLS and CDR2 YYNGEE come from the germline V gene. DNA for the CDR3: TGTGCCAGCGGGGGGTCTAGCGGGAACGGGGAGACCCAGTACTTC. This gives the protein CASGGSSGNGETQYF. Full variable domain (remainder filled in from reference TRBV9 and TRBJ2-5): DSGVTQTPKHLITATGQRVTLRCSPRSGDLSVYWYQQSLDQGLQFLIQYYNGEERAKGNILERFSAQQFPDLHSELNLSSLELGDSALYFCASGGSSGNGETQYFGPGTRLLVL.

This chain joins TRBV4-1 and TRBJ1-2; tentatively, D is TRBD1 (5 bases). Germline V gives CDR1 MGHRA, CDR2 YSYEKL. The V end was cut by 2 bases, the J end by 1 base, with 11 bases between. There are 15 residues in the CDR3. CDR3 in amino acids: CASSQQRGLNYGYTF. In DNA, the CDR3 is TGCGCCAGCAGCCAACAAAGGGGACTTAACTATGGCTACACCTTC.

CDR3 loop: CASSLGQGVDYGYTF. CDR3 sequence (DNA): TGCGCCAGCAGCTTGGGTCAAGGGGTCGACTATGGCTACACCTTC. The chain has TRBV5-1 and TRBJ1-2, with D maybe TRBD1 (5 bases). V was pared by 0 bases and J by 3 bases, with 12 bases between. CDR1 and CDR2 from the germline V gene are SGHRS and YFSETQ. The CDR3 totals 15 residues.

V and J are TRBV19 and TRBJ2-3; maybe TRBD2 (5 bases). From germline, CDR1 is LNHDA and CDR2 SQIVND (reference sequence). The CDR3 sequence is 13 residues long. Deletions cut 5 bases from V and 8 bases from J, with 14 bases between. The CDR3 region is CASSGGSPGTQYF. For the CDR3, the DNA is TGTGCCAGTAGTGGCGGGTCCCCGGGTACGCAGTATTTT.

J is TRBJ1-4 and V is TRBV2, with D tentatively TRBD1 (6 bases). Germline values: CDR1 SNHLY, CDR2 FYNNEI. Trimming shortened V by 4 bases and J by 0 bases, and 9 bases separated the two germline ends. The CDR3 spans 15 residues. This CDR3 reads CASSVQGSTNEKLFF. The CDR3 coding sequence is TGTGCCAGCAGTGTACAGGGTTCAACTAATGAAAAACTGTTTTTT.

V is TRBV18 and J is TRBJ1-4, with 9 bases that match TRBD1. The CDR3 length is 16 residues. The ends lost 5 bases at V and 0 bases at J; junction bases unmatched: 4. Germline values: CDR1 KGHSH, CDR2 LQKENI. The CDR3 is CASSTGGPATNEKLFF. DNA of the CDR3: TGTGCCAGCTCAACAGGGGGCCCTGCAACTAATGAAAAACTGTTTTTT.

CDR3 region: CASSFPPAGGTDTQYF. The CDR3 bases are TGTGCCAGCAGCTTTCCTCCAGCGGGGGGAACAGATACGCAGTATTTT. The chain employs TRBV7-2 and TRBJ2-3; TRBD2 agrees at 9 bases. Germline CDR1 SGHTA, CDR2 FQGNSA. This CDR3 region has 16 residues. V lost 3 bases to trimming and J lost 3 bases; unmatched junction nucleotides: 7.

The chain employs TRBV6-2 or TRBV6-3 and TRBJ1-1; D is possibly TRBD1 (5 bases). The V and J ends lost 2 bases and 5 bases respectively, with 9 bases between them. CDR3 length: 13 residues. Per the germline V gene, CDR1 is MNHEY and CDR2 is SVGEGT. The CDR3 is CASSYGGGTEAFF. DNA for the CDR3: TGTGCCAGCAGTTACGGGGGGGGGACTGAAGCTTTCTTT.